This T cell receptor beta chain was recovered during a study of blood T cell repertoires in COVID-19. Looking at the study overall: Samples taken during acute and convalescent COVID-19 were collected in the United States, Italy and Spain. The cDNA or gDNA used as material had been derived from T cells, B-cell-depleted T cells, or PBMCs.

Per the original methods: The assay estimated nucleated cells by amplifying reference gene primers. TCRdb keeps only in-frame clones here, not all; method: immunoSEQ multiplex PCR. The DNA gave D and trimming, while V, J and clone size come from that table. The data show about 320,000 clones, with about 85% seen just once and around 1.9% held by the top ten. Exposed enrollees encountered a COVID-19 case at some point within 2 weeks before study entry. The germline V and J ends were trimmed by 3 bases and 8 bases, with 11 bases remaining between them. CDR1 and CDR2 from the germline V gene are GTSNPN and SVGIG (reference sequence). The CDR3 sequence is 13 residues long.

The sequence was collected from a woman aged 25 to 39 who had been exposed to COVID-19. The chain has TRBV30 and TRBJ1-6; D is undetermined. Sequencing input: PBMCs or T cells enriched from blood (not recorded which). CDR3 in amino acids: CAWSPRGDSPLHF. The DNA of the CDR3 is TGTGCCTGGAGCCCGCGAGGCGATTCACCCCTCCACTTT.